Sequencing of this T cell receptor beta chain was carried out in a study of early T cells in non-severe SARS-CoV-2 infection. Across the study: Sequenced bulk RNA came from whole blood that was unsorted, and chains were unpaired.

Per germline, CDR1 MNHEY and CDR2 SVGEGT. V lost 6 bases and J lost 2, with 17 bases in between. The CDR3 sequence is 16 residues long. Broader study findings: Lookups in VDJdb leaned toward anti-spike CD8 responses and missed private and CD4 specificities.

Each cDNA molecule carried a unique molecular identifier. One entry per CDR3 protein, called by TCRdb with MiXCR from the 5' RACE reads. The sample has about 64,000 distinct CDR3 sequences; less than 20% are singletons. As to this clonotype: The antigen is unknown.

The material was whole blood, obtained at baseline. The chain is built from TRBV6-2 or TRBV6-3 and TRBJ1-3, with D perhaps TRBD1 (5 bases). This receptor was taken from an adult who was a healthcare worker with PCR-confirmed SARS-CoV-2 infection or an uninfected control (not recorded which). The CDR3 reads CASSWTHPGTGNTIYF. DNA for the CDR3: TGTGCCAGCAGCTGGACACACCCGGGAACTGGAAACACCATATATTTT.